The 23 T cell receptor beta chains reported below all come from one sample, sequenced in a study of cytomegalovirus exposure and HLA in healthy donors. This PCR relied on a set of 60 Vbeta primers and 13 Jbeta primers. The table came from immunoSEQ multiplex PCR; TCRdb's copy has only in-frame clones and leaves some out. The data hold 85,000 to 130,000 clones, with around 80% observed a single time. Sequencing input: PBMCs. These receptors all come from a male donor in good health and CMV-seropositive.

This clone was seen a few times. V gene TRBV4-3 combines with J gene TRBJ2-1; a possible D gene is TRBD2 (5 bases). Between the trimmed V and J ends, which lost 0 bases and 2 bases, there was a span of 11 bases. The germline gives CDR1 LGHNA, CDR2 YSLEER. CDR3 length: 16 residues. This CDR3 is CASSQELDWTYNEQFF. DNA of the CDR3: TGCGCCAGCAGCCAAGAATTGGACTGGACCTACAATGAGCAGTTCTTC.

This CDR3 is CASSFSDRGRSPLHF. CDR3 DNA: TGTGCCAGTAGTTTCTCAGACAGGGGAAGATCACCCCTCCACTTT. The chain is built from TRBV19 and TRBJ1-6; TRBD1 aligns across 8 bases. The CDR3 sequence is 15 residues long. The V segment lost 5 bases and the J segment 10 bases; nucleotides outside the gene matches: 10. Germline loops: CDR1 LNHDA, CDR2 SQIVND (reference sequence).

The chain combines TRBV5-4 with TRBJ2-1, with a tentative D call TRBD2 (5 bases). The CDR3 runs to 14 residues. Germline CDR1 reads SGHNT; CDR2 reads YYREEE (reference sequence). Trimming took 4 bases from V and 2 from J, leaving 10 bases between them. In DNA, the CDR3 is TGTGCCAGCAGCGATATGACTACCTACAATGAGCAGTTCTTC. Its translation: CASSDMTTYNEQFF.

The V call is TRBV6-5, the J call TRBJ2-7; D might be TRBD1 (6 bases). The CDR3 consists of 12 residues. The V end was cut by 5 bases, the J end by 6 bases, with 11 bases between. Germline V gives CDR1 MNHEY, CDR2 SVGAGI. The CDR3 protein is CASSRGHSEQYF. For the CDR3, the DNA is TGTGCCAGCAGTCGGGGACATAGCGAGCAGTACTTC.

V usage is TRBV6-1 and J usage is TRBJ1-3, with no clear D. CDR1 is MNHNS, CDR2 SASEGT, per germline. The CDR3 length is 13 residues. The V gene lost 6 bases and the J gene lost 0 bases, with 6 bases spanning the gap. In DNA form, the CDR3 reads TGTGCCAGCAGGCCTAGCTCTGGAAACACCATATATTTT. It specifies CASRPSSGNTIYF.

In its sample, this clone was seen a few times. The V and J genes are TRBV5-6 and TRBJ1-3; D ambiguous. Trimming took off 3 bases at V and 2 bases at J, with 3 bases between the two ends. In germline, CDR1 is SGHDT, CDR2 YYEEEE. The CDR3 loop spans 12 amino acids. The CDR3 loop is CASSYTGNTIYF. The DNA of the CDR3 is TGTGCCAGCAGCTACACTGGAAACACCATATATTTT.

The CDR3 coding sequence is TGTGCCAGCAGCCGTCTCCCGGGTAGTTCTGGAAACACCATATATTTT. It translates to CASSRLPGSSGNTIYF. V usage is TRBV14 and J usage is TRBJ1-3, with no clear D. Germline CDR1 reads SGHDN; CDR2 reads FVKESK. V lost 4 bases and J 1 base, leaving 14 bases between the germline ends. The CDR3 contains 16 residues.

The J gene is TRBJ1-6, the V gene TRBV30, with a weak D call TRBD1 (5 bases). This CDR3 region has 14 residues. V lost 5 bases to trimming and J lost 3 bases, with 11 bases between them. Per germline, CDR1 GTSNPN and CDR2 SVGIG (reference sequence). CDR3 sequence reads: CAWGTGVYNSPLHF. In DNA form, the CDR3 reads TGTGCCTGGGGGACGGGAGTCTATAATTCACCCCTCCACTTT. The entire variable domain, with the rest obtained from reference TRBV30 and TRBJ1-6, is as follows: SQTIHQWPATLVQPVGSPLSLECTVEGTSNPNLYWYRQAAGRGLQLLFYSVGIGQISSEVPQNLSASRPQDRQFILSSKKLLLSDSGFYLCAWGTGVYNSPLHFGNGTRLTVT.

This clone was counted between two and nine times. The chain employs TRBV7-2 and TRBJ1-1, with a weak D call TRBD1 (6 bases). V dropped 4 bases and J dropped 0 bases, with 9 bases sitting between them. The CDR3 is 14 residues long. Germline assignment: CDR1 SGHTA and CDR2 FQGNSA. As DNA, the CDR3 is TGTGCCAGCAGCTATCAGGGGATGAACACTGAAGCTTTCTTT. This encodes CASSYQGMNTEAFF.

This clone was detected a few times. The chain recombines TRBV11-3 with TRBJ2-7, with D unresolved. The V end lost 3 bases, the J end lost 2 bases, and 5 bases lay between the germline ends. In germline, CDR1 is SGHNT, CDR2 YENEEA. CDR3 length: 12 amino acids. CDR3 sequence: CASSFSTYEQYF. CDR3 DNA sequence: TGTGCCAGCAGCTTTTCTACCTACGAGCAGTACTTC.

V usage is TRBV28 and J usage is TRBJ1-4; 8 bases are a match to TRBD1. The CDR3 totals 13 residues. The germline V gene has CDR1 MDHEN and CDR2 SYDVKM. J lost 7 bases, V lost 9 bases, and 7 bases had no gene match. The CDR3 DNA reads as TGTGCCAGTTACCAGGGGGCGCGTGAAAAACTGTTTTTT. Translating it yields CASYQGAREKLFF.

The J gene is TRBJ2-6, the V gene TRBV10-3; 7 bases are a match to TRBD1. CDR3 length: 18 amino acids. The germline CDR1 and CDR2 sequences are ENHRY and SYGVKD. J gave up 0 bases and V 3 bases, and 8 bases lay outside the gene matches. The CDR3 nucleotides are TGTGCCATCAGTGAATCACAGGGGAAGAGCTCTGGGGCCAACGTCCTGACTTTC. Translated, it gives CAISESQGKSSGANVLTF.

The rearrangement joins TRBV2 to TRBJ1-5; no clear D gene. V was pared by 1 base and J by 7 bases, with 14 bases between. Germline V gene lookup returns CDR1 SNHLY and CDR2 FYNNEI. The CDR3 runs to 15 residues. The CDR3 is CASSEGAEDRQPQHF. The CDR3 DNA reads TGTGCCAGCAGTGAAGGGGCAGAAGACCGACAGCCCCAGCATTTT.

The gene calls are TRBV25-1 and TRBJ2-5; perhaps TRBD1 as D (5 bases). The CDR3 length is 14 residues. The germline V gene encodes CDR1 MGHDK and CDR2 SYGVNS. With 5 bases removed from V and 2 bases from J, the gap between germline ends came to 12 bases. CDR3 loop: CASSLHAGQETQYF. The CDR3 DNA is TGTGCCAGCAGTCTCCATGCAGGGCAAGAGACCCAGTACTTC.

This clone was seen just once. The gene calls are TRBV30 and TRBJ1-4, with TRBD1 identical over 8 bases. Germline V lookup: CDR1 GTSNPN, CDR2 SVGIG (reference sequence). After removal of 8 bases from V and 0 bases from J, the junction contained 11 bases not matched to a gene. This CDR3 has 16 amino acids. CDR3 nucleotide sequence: TGTGCCACCTCAGGGGGCCCTGCTTCAACTAATGAAAAACTGTTTTTT. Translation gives CATSGGPASTNEKLFF. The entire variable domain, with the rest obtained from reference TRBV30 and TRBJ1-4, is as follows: SQTIHQWPATLVQPVGSPLSLECTVEGTSNPNLYWYRQAAGRGLQLLFYSVGIGQISSEVPQNLSASRPQDRQFILSSKKLLLSDSGFYLCATSGGPASTNEKLFFGSGTQLSVL.

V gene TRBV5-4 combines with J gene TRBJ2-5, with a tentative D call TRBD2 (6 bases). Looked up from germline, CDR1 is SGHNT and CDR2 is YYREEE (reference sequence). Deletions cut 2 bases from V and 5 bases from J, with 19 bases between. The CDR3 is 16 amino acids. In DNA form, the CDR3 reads TGTGCCAGCAGCTTACAGATTTTGGGAGGTGGGGAGACCCAGTACTTC. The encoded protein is CASSLQILGGGETQYF. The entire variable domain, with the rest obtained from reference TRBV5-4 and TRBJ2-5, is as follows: ETGVTQSPTHLIKTRGQQVTLRCSSQSGHNTVSWYQQALGQGPQFIFQYYREEENGRGNFPPRFSGLQFPNYSSELNVNALELDDSALYLCASSLQILGGGETQYFGPGTRLLVL.

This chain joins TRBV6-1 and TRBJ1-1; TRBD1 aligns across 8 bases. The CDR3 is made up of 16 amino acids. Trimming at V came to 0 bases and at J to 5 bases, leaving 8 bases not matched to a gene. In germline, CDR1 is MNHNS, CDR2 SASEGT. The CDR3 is CASSEAEGQGATEAFF. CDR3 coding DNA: TGTGCCAGCAGTGAAGCGGAGGGCCAGGGGGCAACTGAAGCTTTCTTT.

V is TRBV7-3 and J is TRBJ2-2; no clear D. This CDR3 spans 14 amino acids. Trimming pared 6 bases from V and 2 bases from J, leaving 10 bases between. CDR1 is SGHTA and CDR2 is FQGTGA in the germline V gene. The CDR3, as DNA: TGTGCCAGCAGATTACAGACAAACACCGGGGAGCTGTTTTTT. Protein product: CASRLQTNTGELFF.

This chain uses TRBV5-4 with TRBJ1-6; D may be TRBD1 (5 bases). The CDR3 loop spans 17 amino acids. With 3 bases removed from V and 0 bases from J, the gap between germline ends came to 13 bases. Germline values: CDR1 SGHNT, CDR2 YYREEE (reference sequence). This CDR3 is CASSSVGGSSYNSPLHF. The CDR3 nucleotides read TGTGCCAGCAGCTCTGTTGGGGGGAGCTCCTATAATTCACCCCTCCACTTT.

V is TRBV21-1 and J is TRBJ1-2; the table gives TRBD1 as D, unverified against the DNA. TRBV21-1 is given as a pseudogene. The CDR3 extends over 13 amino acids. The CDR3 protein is CADLAEGAGGYTF. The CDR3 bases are TGTGCCGACCTTGCCGAGGGGGCGGGTGGCTACACCTTC.

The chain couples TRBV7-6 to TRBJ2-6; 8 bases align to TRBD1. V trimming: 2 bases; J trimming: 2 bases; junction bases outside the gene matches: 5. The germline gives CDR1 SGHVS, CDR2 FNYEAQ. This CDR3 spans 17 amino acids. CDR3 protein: CASSLYPGGPGANVLTF. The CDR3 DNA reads TGTGCCAGCAGCTTATACCCAGGGGGCCCTGGGGCCAACGTCCTGACTTTC. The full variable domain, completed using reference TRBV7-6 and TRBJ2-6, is GAGVSQSPRYKVTKRGQDVALRCDPISGHVSLYWYRQALGQGPEFLTYFNYEAQQDKSGLPNDRFSAERPEGSISTLTIQRTEQRDSAMYRCASSLYPGGPGANVLTFGAGSRLTVL.

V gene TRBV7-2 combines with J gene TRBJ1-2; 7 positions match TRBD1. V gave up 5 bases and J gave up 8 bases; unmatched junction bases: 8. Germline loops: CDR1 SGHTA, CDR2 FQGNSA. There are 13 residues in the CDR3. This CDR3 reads CASSQGGTRGYTF. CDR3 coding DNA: TGTGCCAGCAGCCAGGGGGGCACACGGGGCTACACCTTC.

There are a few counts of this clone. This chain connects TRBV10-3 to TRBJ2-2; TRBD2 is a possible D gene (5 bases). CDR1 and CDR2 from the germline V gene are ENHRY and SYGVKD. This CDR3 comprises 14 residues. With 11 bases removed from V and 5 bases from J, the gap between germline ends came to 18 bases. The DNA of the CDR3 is TGTGCCGGCCGGGGATCCCTAACTACCGGGGAGCTGTTTTTT. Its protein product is CAGRGSLTTGELFF.